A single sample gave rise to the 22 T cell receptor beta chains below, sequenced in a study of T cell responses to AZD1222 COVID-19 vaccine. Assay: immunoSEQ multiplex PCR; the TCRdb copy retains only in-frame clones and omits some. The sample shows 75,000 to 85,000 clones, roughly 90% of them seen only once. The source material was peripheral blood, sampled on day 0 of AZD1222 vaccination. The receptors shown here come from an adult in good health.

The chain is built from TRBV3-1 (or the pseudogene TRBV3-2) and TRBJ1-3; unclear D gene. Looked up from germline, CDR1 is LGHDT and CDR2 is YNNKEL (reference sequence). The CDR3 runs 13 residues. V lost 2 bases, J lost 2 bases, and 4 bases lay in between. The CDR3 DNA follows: TGTGCCAGCAGCCAATCCCCTGGAAACACCATATATTTT. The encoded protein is CASSQSPGNTIYF.

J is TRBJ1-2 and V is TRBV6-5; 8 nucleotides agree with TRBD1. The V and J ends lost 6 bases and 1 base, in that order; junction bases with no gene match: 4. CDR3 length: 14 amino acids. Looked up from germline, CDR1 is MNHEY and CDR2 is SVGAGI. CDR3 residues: CASRPDRVNYGYTF. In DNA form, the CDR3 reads TGTGCCAGCAGACCGGACAGGGTTAACTATGGCTACACCTTC.

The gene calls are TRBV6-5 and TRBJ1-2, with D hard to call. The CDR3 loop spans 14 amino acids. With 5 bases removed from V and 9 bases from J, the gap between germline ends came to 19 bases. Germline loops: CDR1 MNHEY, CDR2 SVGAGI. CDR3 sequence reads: CASSPGAGDSSYTF. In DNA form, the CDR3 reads TGTGCCAGCAGTCCCGGTGCCGGGGATTCGAGCTACACCTTC.

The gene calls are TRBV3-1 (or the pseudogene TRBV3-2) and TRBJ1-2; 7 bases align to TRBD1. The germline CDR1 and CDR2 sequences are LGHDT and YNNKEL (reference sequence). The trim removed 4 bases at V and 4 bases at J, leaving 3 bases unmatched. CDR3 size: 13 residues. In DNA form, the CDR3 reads TGTGCCAGCAGCCCCGGGACAGTCTATGGCTACACCTTC. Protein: CASSPGTVYGYTF.

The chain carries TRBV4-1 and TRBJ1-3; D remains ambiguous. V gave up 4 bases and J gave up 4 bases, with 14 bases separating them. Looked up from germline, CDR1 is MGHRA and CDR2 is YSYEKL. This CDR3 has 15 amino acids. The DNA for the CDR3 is TGCGCCAGCAGCCTCCACGACTTAGGAGGAAACACCATATATTTT. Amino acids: CASSLHDLGGNTIYF.

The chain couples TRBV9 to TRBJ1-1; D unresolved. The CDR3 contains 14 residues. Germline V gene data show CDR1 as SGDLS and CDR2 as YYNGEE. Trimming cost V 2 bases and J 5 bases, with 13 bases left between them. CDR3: CASSVEDSHTEAFF. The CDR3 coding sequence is TGTGCCAGCAGCGTCGAAGATTCGCATACTGAAGCTTTCTTT. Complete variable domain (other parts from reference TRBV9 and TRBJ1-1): DSGVTQTPKHLITATGQRVTLRCSPRSGDLSVYWYQQSLDQGLQFLIQYYNGEERAKGNILERFSAQQFPDLHSELNLSSLELGDSALYFCASSVEDSHTEAFFGQGTRLTVV.

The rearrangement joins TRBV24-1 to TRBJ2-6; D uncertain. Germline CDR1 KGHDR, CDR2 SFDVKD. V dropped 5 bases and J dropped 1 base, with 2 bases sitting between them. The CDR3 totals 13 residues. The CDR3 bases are TGTGCCACCAGTGCGTCTGGGGCCAACGTCCTGACTTTC. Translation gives CATSASGANVLTF.

In DNA form, the CDR3 reads TGCAGCGTTCAAAGACAGGGGACGAACACTGAAGCTTTCTTT. Its protein product is CSVQRQGTNTEAFF. This chain connects TRBV29-1 to TRBJ1-1, with 8 bases matching TRBD1. The J segment lost 1 base and the V segment lost 5 bases, leaving 6 bases of the junction unmatched. The CDR3 is 14 amino acids. CDR1 is SQVTM and CDR2 is ANQGSEA in the germline V gene.

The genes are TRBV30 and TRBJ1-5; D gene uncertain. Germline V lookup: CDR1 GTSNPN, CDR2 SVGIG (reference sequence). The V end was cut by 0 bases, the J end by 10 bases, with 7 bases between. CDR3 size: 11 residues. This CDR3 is CAWSVMGPQHF. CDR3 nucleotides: TGTGCCTGGAGTGTTATGGGACCCCAGCATTTT.

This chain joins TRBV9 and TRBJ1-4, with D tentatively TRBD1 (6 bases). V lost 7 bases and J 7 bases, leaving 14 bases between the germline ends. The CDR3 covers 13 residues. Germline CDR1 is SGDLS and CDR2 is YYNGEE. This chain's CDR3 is CASSDGGLEKLFF. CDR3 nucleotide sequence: TGTGCCAGCTCAGATGGGGGCCTTGAAAAACTGTTTTTT. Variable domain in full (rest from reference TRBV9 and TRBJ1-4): DSGVTQTPKHLITATGQRVTLRCSPRSGDLSVYWYQQSLDQGLQFLIQYYNGEERAKGNILERFSAQQFPDLHSELNLSSLELGDSALYFCASSDGGLEKLFFGSGTQLSVL.

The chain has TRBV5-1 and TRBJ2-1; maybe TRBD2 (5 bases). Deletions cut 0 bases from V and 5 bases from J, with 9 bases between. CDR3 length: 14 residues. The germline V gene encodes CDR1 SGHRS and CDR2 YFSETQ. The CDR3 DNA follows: TGCGCCAGCAGCTTGGGGAGCGGTCACAATGAGCAGTTCTTC. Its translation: CASSLGSGHNEQFF.

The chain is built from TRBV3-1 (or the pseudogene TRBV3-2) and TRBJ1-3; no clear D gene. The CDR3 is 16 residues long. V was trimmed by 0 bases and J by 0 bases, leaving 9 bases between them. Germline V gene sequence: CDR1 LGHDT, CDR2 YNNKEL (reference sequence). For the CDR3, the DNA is TGTGCCAGCAGCCAAGATGGGCTGAACTCTGGAAACACCATATATTTT. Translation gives CASSQDGLNSGNTIYF.

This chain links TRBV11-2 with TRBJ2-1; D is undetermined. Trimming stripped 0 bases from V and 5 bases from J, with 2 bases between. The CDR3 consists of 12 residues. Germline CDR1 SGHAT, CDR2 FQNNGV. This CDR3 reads CASSLEDNEQFF. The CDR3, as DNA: TGTGCCAGCAGCTTAGAGGACAATGAGCAGTTCTTC.

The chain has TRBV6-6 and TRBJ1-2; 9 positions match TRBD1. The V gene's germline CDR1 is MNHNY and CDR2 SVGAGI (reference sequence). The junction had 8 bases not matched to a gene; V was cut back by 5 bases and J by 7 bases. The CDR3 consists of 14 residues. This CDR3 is CASSGQGLSSGYTF. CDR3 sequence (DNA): TGTGCCAGCAGTGGACAGGGGTTGTCGAGTGGCTACACCTTC.

In nucleotides, the CDR3 is TGTGCCACCAGTGAAAGCGGGGGGGCCTTAGATACGCAGTATTTT. Its protein product is CATSESGGALDTQYF. This rearrangement joins TRBV24-1 to TRBJ2-3; 10 nucleotides agree with TRBD2. Germline V gene lookup returns CDR1 KGHDR and CDR2 SFDVKD. Trimming took 4 bases from V and 5 from J; bases not matched to a gene: 5. This CDR3 is built from 15 residues.

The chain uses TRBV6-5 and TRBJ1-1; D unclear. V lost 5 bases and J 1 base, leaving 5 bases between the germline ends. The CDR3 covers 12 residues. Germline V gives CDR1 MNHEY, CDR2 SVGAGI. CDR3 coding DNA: TGTGCCAGCAGTCCGGGGAACACTGAAGCTTTCTTT. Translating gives CASSPGNTEAFF.

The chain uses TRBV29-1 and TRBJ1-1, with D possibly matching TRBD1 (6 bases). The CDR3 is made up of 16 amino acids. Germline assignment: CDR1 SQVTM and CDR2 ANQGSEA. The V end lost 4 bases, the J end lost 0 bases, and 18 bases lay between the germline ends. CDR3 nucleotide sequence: TGCAGCGTTGTGGGTTATACAGGGACCATGAACACTGAAGCTTTCTTT. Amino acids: CSVVGYTGTMNTEAFF.

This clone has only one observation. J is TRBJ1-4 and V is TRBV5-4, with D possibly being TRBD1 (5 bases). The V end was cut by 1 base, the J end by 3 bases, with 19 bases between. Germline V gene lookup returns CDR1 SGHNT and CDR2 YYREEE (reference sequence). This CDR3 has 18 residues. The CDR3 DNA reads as TGTGCCAGCAGCTTGAGTAATCGGGGCCCGGGTGCTAATGAAAAACTGTTTTTT. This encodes CASSLSNRGPGANEKLFF.

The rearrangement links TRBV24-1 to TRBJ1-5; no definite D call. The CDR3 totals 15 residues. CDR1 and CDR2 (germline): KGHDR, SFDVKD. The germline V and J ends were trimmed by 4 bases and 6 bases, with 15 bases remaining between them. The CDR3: CATSENSGRTQPQHF. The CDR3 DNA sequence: TGTGCCACCAGTGAGAACTCGGGTCGGACTCAGCCCCAGCATTTT.

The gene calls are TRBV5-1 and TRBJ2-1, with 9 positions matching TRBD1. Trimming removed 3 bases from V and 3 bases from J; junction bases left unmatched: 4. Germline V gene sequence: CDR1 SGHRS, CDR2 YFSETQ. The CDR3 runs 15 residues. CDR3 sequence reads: CASSSDRGFYNEQFF. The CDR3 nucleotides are TGCGCCAGCAGCTCGGACAGGGGCTTCTACAATGAGCAGTTCTTC.

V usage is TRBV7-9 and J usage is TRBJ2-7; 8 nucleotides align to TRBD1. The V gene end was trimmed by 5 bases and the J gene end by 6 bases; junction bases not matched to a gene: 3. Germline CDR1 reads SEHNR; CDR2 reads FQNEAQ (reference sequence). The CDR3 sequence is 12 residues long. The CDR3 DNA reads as TGTGCCAGCAGCCTCACAGGGGGCGAGCAGTACTTC. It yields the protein CASSLTGGEQYF.

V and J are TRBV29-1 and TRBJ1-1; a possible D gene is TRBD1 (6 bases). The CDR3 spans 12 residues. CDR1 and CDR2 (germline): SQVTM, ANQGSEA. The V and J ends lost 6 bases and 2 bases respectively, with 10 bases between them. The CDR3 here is CSVRGPNTEAFF. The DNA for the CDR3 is TGCAGCGTCAGGGGACCCAACACTGAAGCTTTCTTT.